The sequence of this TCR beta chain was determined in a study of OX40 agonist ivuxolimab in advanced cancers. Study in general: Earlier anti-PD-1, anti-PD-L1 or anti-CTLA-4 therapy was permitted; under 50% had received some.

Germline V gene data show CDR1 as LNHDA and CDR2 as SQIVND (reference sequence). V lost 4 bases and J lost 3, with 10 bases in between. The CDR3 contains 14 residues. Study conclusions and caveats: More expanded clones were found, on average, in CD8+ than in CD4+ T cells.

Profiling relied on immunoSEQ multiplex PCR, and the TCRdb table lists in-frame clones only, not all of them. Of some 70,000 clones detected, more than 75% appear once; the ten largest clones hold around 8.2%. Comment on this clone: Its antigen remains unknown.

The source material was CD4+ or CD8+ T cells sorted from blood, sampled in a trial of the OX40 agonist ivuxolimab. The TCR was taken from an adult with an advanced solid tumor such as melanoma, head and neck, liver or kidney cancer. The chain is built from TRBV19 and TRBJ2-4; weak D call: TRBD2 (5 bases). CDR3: CASSTRDIKNIQYF. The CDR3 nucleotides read TGTGCCAGTAGTACCCGGGATATCAAAAACATTCAGTACTTC.